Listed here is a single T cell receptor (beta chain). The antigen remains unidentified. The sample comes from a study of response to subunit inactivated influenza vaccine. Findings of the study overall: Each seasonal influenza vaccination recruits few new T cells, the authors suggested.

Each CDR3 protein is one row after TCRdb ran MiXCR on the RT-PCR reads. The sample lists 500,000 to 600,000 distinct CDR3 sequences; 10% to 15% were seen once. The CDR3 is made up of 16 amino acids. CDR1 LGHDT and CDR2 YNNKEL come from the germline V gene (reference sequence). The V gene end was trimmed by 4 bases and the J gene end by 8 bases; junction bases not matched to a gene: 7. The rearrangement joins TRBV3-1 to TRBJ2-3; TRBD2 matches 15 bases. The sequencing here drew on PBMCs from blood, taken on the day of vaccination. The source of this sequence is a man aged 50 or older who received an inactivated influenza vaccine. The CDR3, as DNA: TGTGCCAGCAGCCCCCGGACTAGCGGGAGGGCTTTTACGCAGTATTTT. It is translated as CASSPRTSGRAFTQYF.